Shown below are 16 T cell receptor beta chains from a single sample sequenced in a study of cytomegalovirus exposure and HLA in healthy donors. This PCR relied on a set of 60 Vbeta primers and 13 Jbeta primers. This table comes from immunoSEQ multiplex PCR, and its TCRdb copy is limited to in-frame clones, with some not included. The table lists about 110,000 clones, around 79% of them singletons. Sequenced input: PBMCs. These receptors all stem from a woman aged 40 to 50 in good health and CMV-seronegative.

This sequence joins TRBV19 and TRBJ2-1, with 8 positions matching TRBD1. Germline V CDR1 and CDR2: LNHDA, SQIVND (reference sequence). This CDR3 is 14 amino acids long. With 5 bases clipped from V and 5 bases from J, the junction kept 5 bases outside the gene matches. As DNA, the CDR3 is TGTGCCAGTAGTCCGGACAGGGAAGACAATGAGCAGTTCTTC. Translated: CASSPDREDNEQFF.

The chain carries TRBV6-1 and TRBJ2-1, with 8 bases lining up with TRBD2. CDR3 length: 12 amino acids. With V trimmed by 7 bases and J by 7 bases, 3 bases remained unmatched. Germline values: CDR1 MNHNS, CDR2 SASEGT. This CDR3 reads CASTPSGNEQFF. The CDR3 coding sequence is TGTGCCAGCACCCCTAGCGGGAATGAGCAGTTCTTC.

This clone was counted between two and nine times. CDR3 region: CASSLGVYGYTF. In nucleotides, the CDR3 is TGTGCCAGCAGCTTGGGAGTCTATGGCTACACCTTC. The chain couples TRBV5-6 to TRBJ1-2; no definite D call. V was trimmed by 0 bases and J by 4 bases, leaving 4 bases between them. Looked up from germline, CDR1 is SGHDT and CDR2 is YYEEEE. This CDR3 is 12 amino acids long.

The chain recombines TRBV6-5 with TRBJ2-2; no clear D gene. The CDR3 loop spans 15 amino acids. The V gene's germline CDR1 is MNHEY and CDR2 SVGAGI. Trimming removed 0 bases from V and 1 base from J, with 6 bases in between. This chain's CDR3 is CASSYSGRNTGELFF. The DNA for the CDR3 is TGTGCCAGCAGTTACTCGGGCAGGAACACCGGGGAGCTGTTTTTT.

This clone was seen a single time. The rearrangement joins TRBV30 to TRBJ1-5; D possibly corresponds to TRBD1 (6 bases). The CDR3 is 13 residues long. Germline CDR1 is GTSNPN and CDR2 is SVGIG (reference sequence). V was pared by 5 bases and J by 4 bases, with 12 bases between. CDR3 amino acids: CAWAPGQNQPQHF. The CDR3 DNA is TGTGCCTGGGCCCCCGGACAGAATCAGCCCCAGCATTTT.

This clone was seen a handful of times. J is TRBJ1-1 and V is TRBV11-3, with 8 bases fitting TRBD1. Germline-derived CDR1 and CDR2 are SGHNT and YENEEA. The CDR3 sequence is 12 residues long. The J segment lost 7 bases and the V segment lost 5 bases, leaving 3 bases of the junction unmatched. CDR3 bases: TGTGCCAGCAGCCCCGGACAGGGTGAAGCTTTCTTT. It is translated as CASSPGQGEAFF. The complete variable domain, with remaining parts taken from reference TRBV11-3 and TRBJ1-1, reads EAGVVQSPRYKIIEKKQPVAFWCNPISGHNTLYWYLQNLGQGPELLIRYENEEAVDDSQLPKDRFSAERLKGVDSTLKIQPAELGDSAVYLCASSPGQGEAFFGQGTRLTVV.

This sequence joins TRBV2 and TRBJ2-6; D possibly corresponds to TRBD2 (6 bases). CDR1 is SNHLY, CDR2 FYNNEI, per germline. Trimming took 1 base from V and 4 from J, leaving 14 bases between them. CDR3 length: 17 residues. The CDR3: CASSEGLASYGANVLTF. The CDR3 bases are TGTGCCAGCAGTGAAGGGCTAGCGTCCTACGGGGCCAACGTCCTGACTTTC.

The chain has TRBV6-1 and TRBJ2-7; 8 nucleotides line up with TRBD1. V dropped 2 bases and J dropped 3; count of bases not matched to a gene: 21. This CDR3 region has 20 residues. Germline V gives CDR1 MNHNS, CDR2 SASEGT. The CDR3 here is CASSEPSKGQAEHSFYEQYF. CDR3 DNA: TGTGCCAGCAGTGAACCATCCAAGGGACAGGCTGAACACTCTTTCTACGAGCAGTACTTC.

In the case of this clone: At one boundary the junction diverges from the germline segment, which might be a read error. The rearrangement uses TRBV11-2 and TRBJ2-2, with a weak D call TRBD2 (7 bases). CDR1 and CDR2 (germline): SGHAT, FQNNGV. The CDR3 totals 15 residues. The CDR3 region has the DNA TGTGCCAGCACCTTAGAAGGGGGGGTAGGCGGGGAGCTGTTTTTT. Translation: CASTLEGGVGGELFF.

The rearrangement links TRBV19 to TRBJ2-1; 8 nucleotides align to TRBD1. The CDR3 length is 18 residues. With V trimmed by 0 bases and J by 0 bases, 7 bases remained unmatched. The germline V gene encodes CDR1 LNHDA and CDR2 SQIVND (reference sequence). The CDR3 DNA reads as TGTGCCAGTAGTATAGACGCAGGGGGCGACGACTCCTACAATGAGCAGTTCTTC. It yields the protein CASSIDAGGDDSYNEQFF.

The rearrangement links TRBV30 to TRBJ1-1; D might be TRBD1 (5 bases). The CDR3 has 13 residues. V was cut by 0 bases and J by 11 bases, with 16 bases left in between. Germline V gene lookup returns CDR1 GTSNPN and CDR2 SVGIG (reference sequence). CDR3: CAWSVRPAGGAFF. In nucleotides, the CDR3 is TGTGCCTGGAGTGTAAGGCCGGCCGGGGGGGCTTTCTTT. Supplemented by reference TRBV30 and TRBJ1-1, the full variable domain reads SQTIHQWPATLVQPVGSPLSLECTVEGTSNPNLYWYRQAAGRGLQLLFYSVGIGQISSEVPQNLSASRPQDRQFILSSKKLLLSDSGFYLCAWSVRPAGGAFFGQGTRLTVV.

This chain joins TRBV5-1 and TRBJ2-5; D gene ambiguous. The CDR3 sequence is 12 residues long. Germline CDR1 and CDR2: SGHRS and YFSETQ. The V gene lost 4 bases and the J gene lost 0 bases, with 4 bases spanning the gap. The DNA of the CDR3 is TGCGCCAGCAGCGTCGACCAAGAGACCCAGTACTTC. Residues: CASSVDQETQYF.

This clone was observed a handful of times. In nucleotides, the CDR3 is TGTGCCAGCAGGGGGGCAGGGGGCACGAAAAATGAAAAACTGTTTTTT. Amino acids: CASRGAGGTKNEKLFF. This chain links TRBV28 with TRBJ1-4; 8 positions match TRBD1. The CDR3 loop spans 16 amino acids. Germline CDR1 is MDHEN and CDR2 is SYDVKM. V lost 6 bases to trimming and J lost 5 bases; unmatched junction nucleotides: 11.

This sequence joins TRBV7-9 and TRBJ1-5; 9 bases match TRBD1. Germline CDR1 SEHNR, CDR2 FQNEAQ (reference sequence). V lost 4 bases and J lost 4; bases outside the gene matches: 5. The CDR3 extends over 15 amino acids. CDR3 amino acids: CASSSGQGRNQPQHF. CDR3 in DNA: TGTGCCAGCAGCTCGGGACAGGGTCGTAATCAGCCCCAGCATTTT. Using reference TRBV7-9 and TRBJ1-5 for the parts outside the CDR3, the full variable domain is DTGVSQNPRHKITKRGQNVTFRCDPISEHNRLYWYRQTLGQGPEFLTYFQNEAQLEKSRLLSDRFSAERPKGSFSTLEIQRTEQGDSAMYLCASSSGQGRNQPQHFGDGTRLSIL.

The chain links TRBV6-5 to TRBJ2-5; 9 bases align to TRBD1. Trimming at V came to 6 bases and at J to 6 bases, leaving 11 bases not matched to a gene. From germline, CDR1 is MNHEY and CDR2 SVGAGI. The CDR3 sequence is 15 residues long. CDR3 in amino acids: CASRVFPGQGKTQYF. Here the CDR3 DNA reads TGTGCCAGCAGGGTTTTCCCGGGACAGGGAAAGACCCAGTACTTC.

The count of this clone is one. Here the CDR3 DNA reads TGTGCCAGCAGCTTACCGGGTATTGAGCCCCAGCATTTT. Translated, it gives CASSLPGIEPQHF. The chain uses TRBV7-8 and TRBJ1-5; unclear D gene. Trimming removed 2 bases at V and 8 bases at J, with 10 bases between. This CDR3 comprises 13 residues. From germline, CDR1 is SGHVS and CDR2 FQNEAQ.